The 22 T cell receptor beta chains given below trace back to one sample, sequenced in a study of technical replicates of blood from a handful of donors (dated by TCRdb to about 2017). The receptor library was made with the immunoSEQ multiplex PCR assay. TCRdb limited this immuneACCESS table to in-frame rearrangements with V and J called. A share of clones is missing; checked studies link under half to unresolved V genes, and the rest is unexplained. The table for this sample lists some 56,000 clones; 80% to 95% of them were counted only once. The top ten clonotypes cover 4.2% of the sample. Sequenced sample: PBMCs. These receptors all stem from a human donor in good health. Some clones in this sample may be carry-over from other donors' samples.

The gene calls are TRBV27 and TRBJ1-4, with a tentative D call TRBD1 (5 bases). The CDR3 extends over 17 amino acids. Trimming cost V 3 bases and J 0 bases, with 14 bases left between them. From germline, CDR1 is MNHEY and CDR2 SMNVEV (reference sequence). The chain's CDR3 is CASSLHRGYATNEKLFF. In DNA form, the CDR3 reads TGTGCCAGCAGTTTGCATAGGGGTTATGCAACTAATGAAAAACTGTTTTTT. Full variable domain (remainder filled in from reference TRBV27 and TRBJ1-4): EAQVTQNPRYLITVTGKKLTVTCSQNMNHEYMSWYRQDPGLGLRQIYYSMNVEVTDKGDVPEGYKVSRKEKRNFPLILESPSPNQTSLYFCASSLHRGYATNEKLFFGSGTQLSVL.

The chain recombines TRBV4-2 with TRBJ1-2, with D possibly being TRBD1 (5 bases). The V end was cut by 0 bases, the J end by 2 bases, with 7 bases between. Per germline, CDR1 LGHNA and CDR2 YNFKEQ. The CDR3 is 14 residues long. The CDR3 loop is CASSQEWGNYGYTF. The CDR3 bases are TGTGCCAGCAGCCAAGAATGGGGCAACTATGGCTACACCTTC.

J is TRBJ1-1 and V is TRBV7-3; maybe TRBD1 (6 bases). The germline V gene encodes CDR1 SGHTA and CDR2 FQGTGA. The V end lost 5 bases, the J end lost 1 base, and 14 bases lay between the germline ends. The CDR3 spans 15 residues. The CDR3 here is CASSPNADRNTEAFF. In DNA form, the CDR3 reads TGTGCCAGCAGCCCGAACGCGGACAGGAACACTGAAGCTTTCTTT. Filled out from reference TRBV7-3 and TRBJ1-1, the complete variable domain reads GAGVSQTPSNKVTEKGKYVELRCDPISGHTALYWYRQSLGQGPEFLIYFQGTGAADDSGLPNDRFFAVRPEGSVSTLKIQRTERGDSAVYLCASSPNADRNTEAFFGQGTRLTVV.

The rearrangement links TRBV7-2 to TRBJ2-7, with 9 nucleotides matching TRBD1. The germline V gene encodes CDR1 SGHTA and CDR2 FQGNSA. This CDR3 region has 15 residues. Trimming removed 5 bases from V and 2 bases from J; junction bases left unmatched: 7. Here the CDR3 reads CASSRDRDRAYEQYF. In DNA form, the CDR3 reads TGTGCCAGCAGCAGGGACCGGGACAGGGCCTACGAGCAGTACTTC.

This clone was seen just once. The gene calls are TRBV4-2 and TRBJ2-1; TRBD2 matches 12 bases. After removal of 3 bases from V and 10 bases from J, the junction contained 19 bases not matched to a gene. Germline assignment: CDR1 LGHNA and CDR2 YNFKEQ. There are 19 residues in the CDR3. The DNA of the CDR3 is TGTGCCAGCAGCCAGGCCCCTCTAGCGGGAGGGCCGCTTCTCTCCGAGCAGTTCTTC. Translating it yields CASSQAPLAGGPLLSEQFF.

This chain links TRBV9 with TRBJ2-7; 7 bases are shared with TRBD1. CDR1 and CDR2 from the germline V gene are SGDLS and YYNGEE. After removal of 3 bases from V and 8 bases from J, the junction contained 11 bases not matched to a gene. The CDR3 contains 14 residues. Written as DNA, the CDR3 is TGTGCCAGCAGCGGCGAGACAGGGCTCCTGCAGCAGTACTTC. Protein sequence: CASSGETGLLQQYF.

The CDR3 DNA reads as TGTGCCAGCAGCCCCGACAGGGTCCCTGGGGAGCTGTTTTTT. Amino acids: CASSPDRVPGELFF. The V call is TRBV7-2, the J call TRBJ2-2; 7 bases align to TRBD1. Germline values: CDR1 SGHTA, CDR2 FQGNSA. This CDR3 contains 14 residues. Losses at the gene ends were 5 bases for V and 8 bases for J; bases not matched to a gene: 8.

The gene calls are TRBV7-6 and TRBJ2-3, with D possibly TRBD2 on 6 matching bases. V was cut by 9 bases and J by 0 bases, with 16 bases left in between. The CDR3 has 15 amino acids. Germline CDR1 SGHVS, CDR2 FNYEAQ. In DNA form, the CDR3 reads TGTGCCAGTTCCGGCGGGGACTTTAGCACAGATACGCAGTATTTT. Translated: CASSGGDFSTDTQYF.

The chain joins TRBV4-3 to TRBJ2-1; maybe TRBD2 (5 bases). Trimming shortened V by 3 bases and J by 9 bases, and 15 bases separated the two germline ends. From germline, CDR1 is LGHNA and CDR2 YSLEER. CDR3 length: 14 amino acids. CDR3 coding DNA: TGCGCCAGCAGCCAGGGAACTAGGGCCGCTGAGCAGTTCTTC. It is translated as CASSQGTRAAEQFF.

The J gene is TRBJ2-6, the V gene TRBV10-1, with D maybe TRBD2 (6 bases). The CDR3 is 16 residues long. V lost 0 bases, J lost 2 bases, and 8 bases lay in between. Germline CDR1 WNHNN, CDR2 SYGVQD (reference sequence). CDR3 in DNA: TGCGCCAGCAGTGAGTCCGCGGGGACTGGGGCCAACGTCCTGACTTTC. Translated, it gives CASSESAGTGANVLTF.

The rearrangement links TRBV5-1 to TRBJ2-7; 9 nucleotides match TRBD1. This CDR3 spans 15 amino acids. Germline assignment: CDR1 SGHRS and CDR2 YFSETQ. Trimming cost V 4 bases and J 4 bases; bases outside gene matches: 9. The CDR3 loop reads CASSSRQGVRYEQYF. In DNA form, the CDR3 reads TGCGCCAGCAGCAGTAGACAGGGGGTGAGGTACGAGCAGTACTTC.

The chain uses TRBV5-4 and TRBJ2-2, with TRBD2 matching over 11 bases. This CDR3 comprises 16 residues. In germline, CDR1 is SGHNT, CDR2 YYREEE (reference sequence). Unmatched junction bases numbered 5, after V lost 0 bases and J lost 7 bases. In DNA form, the CDR3 reads TGTGCCAGCAGCTTGGGTAGCGGGAGGGCCATCGGGGAGCTGTTTTTT. Amino acids: CASSLGSGRAIGELFF. Using reference TRBV5-4 and TRBJ2-2 for the parts outside the CDR3, the full variable domain is ETGVTQSPTHLIKTRGQQVTLRCSSQSGHNTVSWYQQALGQGPQFIFQYYREEENGRGNFPPRFSGLQFPNYSSELNVNALELDDSALYLCASSLGSGRAIGELFFGEGSRLTVL.

This clone was counted between two and nine times. This chain connects TRBV9 to TRBJ1-1; 7 positions agree with TRBD1. V shed 4 bases and J 0 bases; nucleotides not matched to a gene: 9. Germline CDR1 and CDR2: SGDLS and YYNGEE. CDR3 length equals 16 residues. The CDR3 sequence is CASSPTRQGMNTEAFF. DNA for the CDR3: TGTGCCAGCAGCCCAACTCGACAGGGCATGAACACTGAAGCTTTCTTT.

The CDR3 region is CASSHGGTAQPQHF. The CDR3 DNA reads TGCGCCAGCAGCCACGGCGGGACAGCACAGCCCCAGCATTTT. J is TRBJ1-5 and V is TRBV4-1, with TRBD1 matching 7 bases. The CDR3 is 14 amino acids. V lost 3 bases to trimming and J lost 7 bases; unmatched junction nucleotides: 6. Germline CDR1 and CDR2: MGHRA and YSYEKL.

The V and J genes are TRBV19 and TRBJ2-5; 7 nucleotides match TRBD1. CDR1 LNHDA and CDR2 SQIVND come from the germline V gene (reference sequence). The CDR3 is made up of 15 amino acids. With V trimmed by 2 bases and J by 4 bases, 7 bases remained unmatched. The CDR3: CASSIRPGGGETQYF. Here the CDR3 DNA reads TGTGCCAGTAGTATAAGGCCAGGGGGTGGAGAGACCCAGTACTTC.

The chain links TRBV27 to TRBJ2-3, with 13 positions matching TRBD2. Germline lookup yields CDR1 MNHEY and CDR2 SMNVEV (reference sequence). The ends lost 3 bases at V and 2 bases at J; junction bases unmatched: 11. The CDR3 has 19 amino acids. The CDR3 loop reads CASSFTSGRARLHTDTQYF. For the CDR3, the DNA is TGTGCCAGCAGTTTCACTAGCGGGAGGGCCCGTCTGCACACAGATACGCAGTATTTT.

A single count supports this clone. This sequence joins TRBV5-1 and TRBJ2-1; TRBD2 matches 13 bases. Germline CDR1 is SGHRS and CDR2 is YFSETQ. The trim removed 4 bases at V and 8 bases at J, leaving 6 bases unmatched. This CDR3 is 15 amino acids long. CDR3 sequence (DNA): TGCGCCAGCAGCGTCACTAGCGGGGGGGCTCATGAGCAGTTCTTC. Encoded protein: CASSVTSGGAHEQFF.

The V and J genes are TRBV7-2 and TRBJ1-2; 8 bases are a match to TRBD1. Looked up from germline, CDR1 is SGHTA and CDR2 is FQGNSA. With V trimmed by 1 base and J by 6 bases, 7 bases remained unmatched. This CDR3 is built from 15 residues. CDR3 nucleotides: TGTGCCAGCAGCTTAGGGGCCAGGGGGCAGAATGGCTACACCTTC. It encodes CASSLGARGQNGYTF.

The V and J genes are TRBV6-5 and TRBJ2-7; a possible D gene is TRBD2 (5 bases). This CDR3 spans 14 amino acids. Germline CDR1 MNHEY, CDR2 SVGAGI. Between the trimmed V and J ends, which lost 9 bases and 5 bases, there was a span of 20 bases. The CDR3 sequence is CASQKREGIHEQYF. The DNA for the CDR3 is TGTGCCAGTCAAAAGAGAGAGGGCATCCACGAGCAGTACTTC.

This clone was found once. J is TRBJ1-1 and V is TRBV29-1; TRBD1 is a possible D gene (6 bases). The CDR3 is 14 amino acids. Germline CDR1 reads SQVTM; CDR2 reads ANQGSEA. The ends were cut back, 6 bases at V and 11 bases at J, with 25 bases in the middle. The CDR3 DNA sequence: TGCAGCGTCCAAGCGGGGGGCCGGGGTACACTGGCTTTCTTT. Translation gives CSVQAGGRGTLAFF.

The J gene is TRBJ2-7, the V gene TRBV30; TRBD2 is a possible D gene (5 bases). Germline V lookup: CDR1 GTSNPN, CDR2 SVGIG (reference sequence). V lost 3 bases, J lost 0 bases, and 15 bases lay in between. The CDR3 runs to 15 residues. In nucleotides, the CDR3 is TGTGCCTGGAGGAATGAGGCAGGAGGCTCCTACGAGCAGTACTTC. Protein product: CAWRNEAGGSYEQYF.

This clone was counted a single time. The rearrangement uses TRBV5-4 and TRBJ2-5, with D tentatively TRBD2 (6 bases). The V gene lost 3 bases and the J gene lost 1 base, with 10 bases spanning the gap. The CDR3 covers 14 residues. Germline V gene data show CDR1 as SGHNT and CDR2 as YYREEE (reference sequence). The CDR3, as DNA: TGTGCCAGCAGCTGGGACTTGCTCCAAGAGACCCAGTACTTC. It codes for CASSWDLLQETQYF.